Listed here are 21 T cell receptor beta chains from one sample, sequenced in a study of shared clonotypes between healthy human individuals. CD8 cells regarded as naive lacked CD45RO, were positively chosen for CCR7, and omitted terminally differentiated effector memory CD45RA+ cells. Using immunoSEQ multiplex PCR, the repertoire was profiled, and TCRdb retains in-frame clones only, with some absent. Of approximately 2,000,000 clones in the sample, roughly 93% were seen once. Sequenced sample: naive CD8+ T cells from PBMCs. Receptors were obtained from a man aged 18-30 years in good health. Some clones in this sample may be carry-over from other donors' samples.

The CDR3 DNA is TGTGCCAGCAGCCGTCCTGATGCAACTAATGAAAAACTGTTTTTT. This codes for CASSRPDATNEKLFF. The genes are TRBV7-9 and TRBJ1-4; no firm D call. The V end lost 5 bases, the J end lost 0 bases, and 10 bases lay between the germline ends. Germline V gene sequence: CDR1 SEHNR, CDR2 FQNEAQ (reference sequence). The CDR3 spans 15 residues.

This sequence joins TRBV7-9 and TRBJ1-6, with TRBD1 as a possible D gene (5 bases). The V and J ends lost 4 bases and 7 bases respectively, with 14 bases between them. Germline CDR1 reads SEHNR; CDR2 reads FQNEAQ (reference sequence). This CDR3 is 15 amino acids long. The CDR3 nucleotides are TGTGCCAGCAGCTCCCCGGGGGGGGTGAATTCACCCCTCCACTTT. Its translation: CASSSPGGVNSPLHF.

This rearrangement joins TRBV19 to TRBJ1-1, with a weak D call TRBD1 (5 bases). This CDR3 region has 15 residues. V gave up 7 bases and J gave up 1 base, with 16 bases separating them. CDR1 and CDR2 from the germline V gene are LNHDA and SQIVND (reference sequence). The CDR3 DNA reads as TGTGCCAGTACCCGCAGTCCCCAGGGGAACACTGAAGCTTTCTTT. This translates into CASTRSPQGNTEAFF.

Only one count was recorded for this clone. This rearrangement joins TRBV27 to TRBJ1-2; 9 nucleotides align to TRBD1. Per the germline V gene, CDR1 is MNHEY and CDR2 is SMNVEV (reference sequence). This CDR3 is 15 amino acids long. The ends lost 6 bases at V and 3 bases at J; junction bases unmatched: 8. The CDR3 region has the DNA TGTGCCAGCAGACGACACAGGGGGCGCGACTATGGCTACACCTTC. It codes for CASRRHRGRDYGYTF.

The chain employs TRBV7-9 and TRBJ2-5, with TRBD2 matching over 9 bases. CDR3 length: 15 residues. From germline, CDR1 is SEHNR and CDR2 FQNEAQ (reference sequence). J was trimmed by 2 bases and V by 2 bases; bases with no gene match: 3. The CDR3 coding sequence is TGTGCCAGCAGCTTAAGTGCGGGAGGGCAAGAGACCCAGTACTTC. It specifies CASSLSAGGQETQYF.

This chain links TRBV5-6 with TRBJ2-5; 14 bases map to TRBD2. Unmatched junction bases numbered 9, after V lost 0 bases and J lost 5 bases. The germline V gene has CDR1 SGHDT and CDR2 YYEEEE. The CDR3 is 18 residues long. The CDR3 spells CASSLAGLAGGMGETQYF. CDR3 bases: TGTGCCAGCAGCTTGGCCGGACTAGCGGGAGGTATGGGGGAGACCCAGTACTTC.

The chain recombines TRBV28 with TRBJ1-3; D may be TRBD1 (5 bases). The germline V gene encodes CDR1 MDHEN and CDR2 SYDVKM. V was pared by 6 bases and J by 2 bases, with 20 bases between. The CDR3 consists of 17 residues. The CDR3 coding sequence is TGTGCCAGCAGGGAGCCGGGACTGGACCCCCCTGGAAACACCATATATTTT. Its translation: CASREPGLDPPGNTIYF.

This chain uses TRBV5-8 with TRBJ2-1, with D hard to call. Per the germline V gene, CDR1 is SGHTS and CDR2 is YDEGEE. Trimming took 7 bases from V and 8 from J, leaving 22 bases between them. CDR3 length equals 15 residues. For the CDR3, the DNA is TGTGCCAGCCCCTTTTTTCGTACCGTCTCGGATGAGCAGTTCTTC. It translates to CASPFFRTVSDEQFF.

The gene calls are TRBV7-9 and TRBJ2-3; D is unclear. The ends were cut back, 5 bases at V and 4 bases at J, with 7 bases in the middle. The CDR3 runs 12 residues. Germline assignment: CDR1 SEHNR and CDR2 FQNEAQ (reference sequence). The CDR3 sequence: CASSPNADTQYF. In DNA form, the CDR3 reads TGTGCCAGCAGCCCAAACGCAGATACGCAGTATTTT.

The chain carries TRBV5-1 and TRBJ2-3; D is possibly TRBD2 (5 bases). The CDR3 has 17 residues. The germline CDR1 and CDR2 sequences are SGHRS and YFSETQ. The ends were cut back, 0 bases at V and 4 bases at J, with 18 bases in the middle. In nucleotides, the CDR3 is TGCGCCAGCAGCTTGGGGTCCACACCGGGAAGGTCAGATACGCAGTATTTT. It specifies CASSLGSTPGRSDTQYF. The entire variable domain, with the rest obtained from reference TRBV5-1 and TRBJ2-3, is as follows: KAGVTQTPRYLIKTRGQQVTLSCSPISGHRSVSWYQQTPGQGLQFLFEYFSETQRNKGNFPGRFSGRQFSNSRSEMNVSTLELGDSALYLCASSLGSTPGRSDTQYFGPGTRLTVL.

The sample holds a few counts of this clone. The chain carries TRBV5-4 and TRBJ1-1; 7 bases are shared with TRBD1. V gave up 4 bases and J gave up 5 bases; unmatched junction bases: 5. CDR1 is SGHNT, CDR2 YYREEE, per germline (reference sequence). CDR3 length equals 13 residues. The CDR3 is CASSPGTVTEAFF. CDR3 nucleotide sequence: TGTGCCAGCAGCCCCGGGACAGTTACTGAAGCTTTCTTT.

The chain employs TRBV29-1 and TRBJ1-5, with TRBD1 matching 8 bases. CDR3 length equals 13 residues. Germline CDR1 SQVTM, CDR2 ANQGSEA. The trim removed 4 bases at V and 6 bases at J, leaving 5 bases unmatched. The CDR3 region has the DNA TGCAGCGTTGGGACAGGGCACGGTCAGCCCCAGCATTTT. Its translation is CSVGTGHGQPQHF. Supplemented by reference TRBV29-1 and TRBJ1-5, the full variable domain reads SAVISQKPSRDICQRGTSLTIQCQVDSQVTMMFWYRQQPGQSLTLIATANQGSEATYESGFVIDKFPISRPNLTFSTLTVSNMSPEDSSIYLCSVGTGHGQPQHFGDGTRLSIL.

This chain joins TRBV2 and TRBJ2-3; 9 bases fit TRBD2. V gave up 7 bases and J gave up 0 bases; unmatched junction bases: 8. This CDR3 region has 16 residues. Germline CDR1 reads SNHLY; CDR2 reads FYNNEI. The CDR3, as DNA: TGTGCCAGCAAGGCGGGAGGGCCAATTAGCACAGATACGCAGTATTTT. Protein product: CASKAGGPISTDTQYF. The variable domain in full, completed from reference TRBV2 and TRBJ2-3, reads EPEVTQTPSHQVTQMGQEVILRCVPISNHLYFYWYRQILGQKVEFLVSFYNNEISEKSEIFDDQFSVERPDGSNFTLKIRSTKLEDSAMYFCASKAGGPISTDTQYFGPGTRLTVL.

This chain links TRBV6-5 with TRBJ2-7; 10 bases match TRBD1. The germline CDR1 and CDR2 sequences are MNHEY and SVGAGI. Germline trimming cut 6 bases from V and 7 bases from J; bases unmatched to any gene: 9. The CDR3 totals 14 residues. The CDR3 DNA reads as TGTGCCAGCAGCTACGGGACAGGGGACAGGGAGCAGTACTTC. This encodes CASSYGTGDREQYF.

The V gene is TRBV5-1, the J gene TRBJ2-2; 11 positions match TRBD2. Germline lookup yields CDR1 SGHRS and CDR2 YFSETQ. The CDR3 contains 16 residues. The V segment lost 0 bases and the J segment 11 bases; nucleotides outside the gene matches: 9. DNA of the CDR3: TGCGCCAGCAGCTTGGCCCGGGGGACTAGCGGCCGCGAGCTGTTTTTT. Encoded protein: CASSLARGTSGRELFF.

V is TRBV5-1 and J is TRBJ1-2; D is undetermined. V was clipped by 1 base and J by 0 bases, with 7 bases between them. The germline V gene has CDR1 SGHRS and CDR2 YFSETQ. CDR3 length: 14 residues. The CDR3 nucleotides are TGCGCCAGCAGCTTGAAGGGAGCTAACTATGGCTACACCTTC. It encodes CASSLKGANYGYTF.

The chain employs TRBV10-3 and TRBJ2-6; D gene unclear. Germline CDR1 ENHRY, CDR2 SYGVKD. This CDR3 has 13 amino acids. V lost 9 bases and J lost 0, with 6 bases in between. Here the CDR3 DNA reads TGTGCCATTGCCGTCTCTGGGGCCAACGTCCTGACTTTC. It specifies CAIAVSGANVLTF.

The V and J genes are TRBV2 and TRBJ2-1; no reliable D call. The CDR3 spans 15 residues. Per the germline V gene, CDR1 is SNHLY and CDR2 is FYNNEI. Trimming removed 4 bases at V and 0 bases at J, with 10 bases between. The CDR3 loop reads CASSGAESSYNEQFF. Written as DNA, the CDR3 is TGTGCCAGCAGTGGGGCAGAGAGCTCCTACAATGAGCAGTTCTTC.

As regards this clone: Relative to the germline gene, one junction end is altered; a read error may explain this. The chain has TRBV27 and TRBJ2-2; D remains ambiguous. Germline V gene sequence: CDR1 MNHEY, CDR2 SMNVEV (reference sequence). This CDR3 spans 15 amino acids. In DNA, the CDR3 is TGTACCAGCAGTTGGTTCCTCGGTTCGGCCGGGGAGCTGTTTTTT. Protein product: CTSSWFLGSAGELFF.

The chain joins TRBV2 to TRBJ1-5, with a tentative D call TRBD1 (5 bases). There are 15 residues in the CDR3. Trimming stripped 1 base from V and 7 bases from J, with 14 bases between. The germline gives CDR1 SNHLY, CDR2 FYNNEI. CDR3 residues: CASSEEAGRTQPQHF. The CDR3 DNA reads as TGTGCCAGCAGTGAAGAGGCAGGGAGGACGCAGCCCCAGCATTTT.

This clone has only a few counts. The chain joins TRBV5-1 to TRBJ2-2; D is perhaps TRBD1 (5 bases). The germline gives CDR1 SGHRS, CDR2 YFSETQ. The CDR3 spans 15 residues. V gave up 6 bases and J gave up 2 bases, with 14 bases separating them. The DNA of the CDR3 is TGCGCCAGCATCGATTTGGGGCCAAACACCGGGGAGCTGTTTTTT. Residues: CASIDLGPNTGELFF.